This TCR beta chain was retrieved from a study of siplizumab effects on memory and regulatory T cells. This clone was picked up one time. V lost 3 bases and J 2 bases, leaving 10 bases between the germline ends. CDR1 and CDR2 from the germline V gene are SGHTS and YDEGEE. The CDR3 spans 14 residues. This table comes from immunoSEQ multiplex PCR, and its TCRdb copy is limited to in-frame clones, with some not included. The sample carries approximately 91,000 clones, 95% recorded once. The receptor's source is a human donor in good health. Sequencing was performed on CD8+ T cells sorted from blood. The chain joins TRBV5-8 to TRBJ2-3; D may be TRBD1 (5 bases). Written as DNA, the CDR3 is TGTGCCAGCAGCTGGGGCAGATACACAGATACGCAGTATTTT. Translating it yields CASSWGRYTDTQYF.